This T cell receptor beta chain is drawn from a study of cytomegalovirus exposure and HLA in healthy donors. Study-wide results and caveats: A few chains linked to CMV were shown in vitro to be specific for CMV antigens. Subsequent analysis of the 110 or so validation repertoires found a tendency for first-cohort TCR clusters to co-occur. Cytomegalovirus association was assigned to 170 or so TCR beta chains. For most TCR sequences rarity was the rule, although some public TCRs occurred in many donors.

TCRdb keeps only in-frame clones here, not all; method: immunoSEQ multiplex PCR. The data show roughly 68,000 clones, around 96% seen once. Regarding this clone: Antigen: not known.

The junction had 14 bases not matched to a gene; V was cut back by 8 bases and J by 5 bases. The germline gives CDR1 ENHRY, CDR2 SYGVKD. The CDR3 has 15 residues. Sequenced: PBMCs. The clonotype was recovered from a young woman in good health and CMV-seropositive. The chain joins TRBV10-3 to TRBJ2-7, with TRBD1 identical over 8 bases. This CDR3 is CAIHNERQGRDEQYF. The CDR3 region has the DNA TGTGCCATCCACAACGAGAGACAGGGGCGGGACGAGCAGTACTTC.